The present TCR beta chain was sequenced within a study of siplizumab effects on memory and regulatory T cells. Study conclusions and caveats: Controls showed an average of around 27% Treg-derived mappable alloreactive CD4+ clones, while siplizumab showed around 70%. Suppressive function of proliferating Tregs from siplizumab cultures was not confirmed. Roughly 80-96% of proliferating clones (CD4+ or CD8+) could not be assigned a naive or memory phenotype. In unstimulated cells, naive T cells appeared more diverse than memory T cells and seemed major alloresponse contributors.

The method was immunoSEQ multiplex PCR; TCRdb's version includes in-frame clones alone and lacks a portion of them. The data contain about 100,000 clones, about 95% of them seen just once; the ten biggest clones take up over 1%. For this clone: Its specificity is not known.

This TCR derives from a human donor in good health. The sequencing sample was made of non-Treg CD4+ T cells sorted from blood.

CDR3 in amino acids: CSVEGRQETQYF. CDR3 DNA sequence: TGCAGCGTTGAAGGACGGCAAGAGACCCAGTACTTC. J is TRBJ2-5 and V is TRBV29-1; D gene ambiguous. The V gene lost 1 base and the J gene lost 2 bases, with 5 bases spanning the gap. The CDR3 consists of 12 residues. Germline CDR1 is SQVTM and CDR2 is ANQGSEA.